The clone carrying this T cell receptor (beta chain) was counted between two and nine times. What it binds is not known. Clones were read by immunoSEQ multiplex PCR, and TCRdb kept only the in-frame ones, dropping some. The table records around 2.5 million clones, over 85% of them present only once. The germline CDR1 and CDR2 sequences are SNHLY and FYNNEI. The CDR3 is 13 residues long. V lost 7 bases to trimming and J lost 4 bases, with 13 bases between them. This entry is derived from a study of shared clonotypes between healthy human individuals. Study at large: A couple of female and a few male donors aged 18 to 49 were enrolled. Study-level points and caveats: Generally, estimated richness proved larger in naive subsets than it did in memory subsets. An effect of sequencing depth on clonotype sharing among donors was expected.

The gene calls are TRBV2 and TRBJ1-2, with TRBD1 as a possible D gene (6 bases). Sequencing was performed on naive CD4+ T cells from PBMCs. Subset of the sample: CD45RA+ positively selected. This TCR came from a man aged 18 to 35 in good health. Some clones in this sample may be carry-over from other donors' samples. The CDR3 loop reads CASTRLDSYGYTF. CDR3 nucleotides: TGTGCCAGCACGAGGTTGGACAGCTATGGCTACACCTTC.